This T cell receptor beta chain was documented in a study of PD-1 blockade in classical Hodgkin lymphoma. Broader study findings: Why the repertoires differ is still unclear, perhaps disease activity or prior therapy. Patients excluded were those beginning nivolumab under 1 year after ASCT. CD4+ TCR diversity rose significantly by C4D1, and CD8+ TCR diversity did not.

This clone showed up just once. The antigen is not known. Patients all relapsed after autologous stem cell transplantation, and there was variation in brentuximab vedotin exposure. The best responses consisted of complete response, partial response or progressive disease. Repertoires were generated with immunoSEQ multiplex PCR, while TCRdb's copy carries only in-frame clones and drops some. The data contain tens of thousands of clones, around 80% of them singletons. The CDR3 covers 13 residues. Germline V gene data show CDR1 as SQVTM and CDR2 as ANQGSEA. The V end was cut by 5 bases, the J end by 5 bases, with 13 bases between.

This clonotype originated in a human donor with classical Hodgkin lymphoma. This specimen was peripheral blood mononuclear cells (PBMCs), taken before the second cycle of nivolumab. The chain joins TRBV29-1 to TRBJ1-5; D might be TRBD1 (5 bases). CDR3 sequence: CSVTSGLDQPQHF. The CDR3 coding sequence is TGCAGCGTTACCTCAGGGCTAGATCAGCCCCAGCATTTT. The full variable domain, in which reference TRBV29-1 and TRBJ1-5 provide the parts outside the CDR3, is SAVISQKPSRDICQRGTSLTIQCQVDSQVTMMFWYRQQPGQSLTLIATANQGSEATYESGFVIDKFPISRPNLTFSTLTVSNMSPEDSSIYLCSVTSGLDQPQHFGDGTRLSIL.